The T cell receptor beta chain under discussion was sequenced for a study of PD-L1 blockade in urothelial cancer. On the study more broadly: Males with bladder-origin urothelial cancer made up about 90% of the roughly 29 patients.

Sequenced by immunoSEQ multiplex PCR; TCRdb stores in-frame clones only, minus some. This table has some 74,000 clones, around four fifths appearing once. Study observations and caveats: Blood clones associated with the tumor expanded more at 3 weeks in durable-benefit patients. Pretreatment blood TCR clonality under the median forecast improved survival.

As for this clone: Its antigen is still unknown.

Time point given: pretreatment peripheral blood. Locally advanced or metastatic urothelial carcinoma was diagnosed in the patients. The sample here was PBMCs, taken around atezolizumab (anti-PD-L1) treatment. The sequence came from a man in his forties or fifties with urothelial cancer.

CDR3 amino acids: CASGQPPNYGYTF. For the CDR3, the DNA is TGTGCCAGCGGGCAACCGCCGAACTATGGCTACACCTTC. The chain employs TRBV28 and TRBJ1-2, with D unresolved. Between the trimmed V and J ends, which lost 8 bases and 2 bases, there was a span of 12 bases. Germline V lookup: CDR1 MDHEN, CDR2 SYDVKM. This CDR3 is built from 13 residues.